The rows below give T cell receptor beta chains drawn from one sample of a study of cytomegalovirus exposure and HLA in healthy donors. The protocol was immunoSEQ multiplex PCR, while the TCRdb copy is restricted to in-frame clones and leaves out a portion. This table holds around 180,000 clones, approximately 84% found once. The source material was PBMCs. Receptor source: a girl under three years old in good health and CMV-seronegative. Both conserved end residues are part of each CDR3. Fields, in order: V gene, J gene, D gene, clone size, CDR3 protein, CDR3 DNA. The D gene is left open where the match is weak. Only part of the rows carry a size: once, few, many, or a class if the clone is expanded.

>TRBV5-1|TRBJ2-7|TRBD1|few
CASSLAGGSYEQYF
TGCGCCAGCAGCTTGGCAGGGGGCTCCTACGAGCAGTACTTC
>TRBV10-1|TRBJ2-3|NA|few
CATNAQGTDTQYF
TGCGCCACCAACGCACAGGGAACAGATACGCAGTATTTT
>TRBV10-3|TRBJ2-1|TRBD2|NA
CAISATSGGAGNEQFF
TGTGCCATCAGTGCTACTAGCGGGGGGGCGGGAAATGAGCAGTTCTTC
>TRBV2|TRBJ2-1|TRBD1|NA
CASSAGTGWDEQFF
TGTGCCAGCAGTGCGGGGACAGGGTGGGATGAGCAGTTCTTC
>TRBV30|TRBJ1-4|NA|NA
CAWSVGQGNFMATNEKLFF
TGTGCCTGGAGCGTCGGTCAGGGTAACTTTATGGCAACTAATGAAAAACTGTTTTTT
>TRBV6-1|TRBJ2-1|NA|NA
CASSEDGGVWEDTIYNEQFF
TGTGCCAGCAGTGAAGACGGCGGGGTTTGGGAGGACACGATTTACAATGAGCAGTTCTTC
>TRBV7-2|TRBJ1-2|NA|NA
CASSVGTALNYGYTF
TGTGCCAGCAGCGTGGGCACAGCTCTTAACTATGGCTACACCTTC
>TRBV19|TRBJ2-1|TRBD2|once
CGRGRETSGRAVSYNEQFF
TGTGGAAGGGGCAGGGAAACTAGCGGGAGGGCCGTGTCCTACAATGAGCAGTTCTTC
>TRBV19|TRBJ1-1|NA|NA
CASSIMPGNTEAFF
TGTGCCAGTAGTATTATGCCGGGGAACACTGAAGCTTTCTTT
>TRBV5-8|TRBJ1-4|TRBD1|NA
CASSFGTGVYSNEKLFF
TGTGCCAGCAGCTTCGGCACAGGGGTTTACTCTAATGAAAAACTGTTTTTT
>TRBV4-1|TRBJ1-2|NA|NA
CASSQDRDTYGYTF
TGCGCCAGCAGCCAAGACCGGGATACCTATGGCTACACCTTC
>TRBV11-2|TRBJ1-1|NA|NA
CASSLLSEAFF
TGTGCCAGCAGCTTACTTTCCGAAGCTTTCTTT